The source of this T cell receptor beta chain is a study of T-cell memory formation after mild COVID-19. Points from the study as a whole: Contracting clones from day 15 to 85 had balanced CD4/CD8; later expanders favoured CD4+. The finding that pre-infection memory included some responding clones suggested that cross-reactive memory joined. CD4+ clones that contracted lay mainly in CM and EM; CD8+ ones lay in EMRA.

Using its own MiXCR run on the 5' RACE reads, TCRdb lists one record per CDR3 protein. In the table there are approximately 350,000 distinct CDR3 sequences, about an eighth of which are singletons. Germline assignment: CDR1 SNHLY and CDR2 FYNNEI. Trimming took 8 bases from V and 1 from J; bases not matched to a gene: 4. This CDR3 is built from 13 residues. For this clonotype: Its antigen is unknown.

Sequencing input: PBMCs or a T cell subset sorted from them (not recorded which). The chain uses TRBV2 and TRBJ1-1; 7 nucleotides agree with TRBD1. The sequence was obtained from a man in his late teens or twenties who had mild COVID-19 (a few samples of this study predate the infection). Cell type and time point are not known. CDR3 in DNA: TGTGCCAGCCAGGCAGGGGGGAACACTGAAGCTTTCTTT. Its protein product is CASQAGGNTEAFF.